The TCR beta chain under discussion was sequenced for a study of T cells in Graves' hyperthyroidism and ophthalmopathy. Researchers amplified the TCR beta CDR3 regions from RNA transcripts. An initial round of RT-PCR targeting the TCR CDR3 relied on the HTBI primer set. TCRdb re-called the multiplex PCR reads with MiXCR, one entry per CDR3 protein. The sample shows approximately 740,000 distinct CDR3 sequences, roughly 15% of them seen only once. Broader study findings: The majority of expanded thyroid clonotypes above 0.001 also appeared in blood.

As regards this clonotype: Its specificity is unknown.

Calling Graves' hyperthyroidism stable meant ophthalmopathy did not progress within 18 months. Germline CDR1 and CDR2: MNHNS and SASEGT. This CDR3 is 14 amino acids long. The V gene lost 8 bases and the J gene lost 2 bases, with 10 bases spanning the gap. V is TRBV6-1 and J is TRBJ2-6; D remains ambiguous. Sequenced sample: blood. The origin of this receptor is a woman between 18 and 29 years old with Graves' hyperthyroidism. CDR3 sequence reads: CASAAPPGANVLTF. CDR3 DNA sequence: TGTGCCAGCGCCGCCCCGCCTGGGGCCAACGTCCTGACTTTC.